Below, 9 T cell receptor beta chains from the same sample are listed, as sequenced in a study of vaccination and CD4 T cells after COVID-19. Treatment: roughly 10-day PBMC culture with coronavirus spike peptide pools or control peptides (ViraFEST assay). These receptors have no known antigen. With the Oncomine TCR Beta short-read assay, DNA from cultured CD4+ T cells was sequenced. Via MiXCR, TCRdb re-called the PCR reads, giving one row per CDR3 protein. The sample records a few thousand distinct CDR3 sequences, about 40% being singletons. Sequencing was carried out using CD4+ T cells from blood, cultured in vitro. These TCRs come from a human donor who had recovered from COVID-19.

The rearrangement links TRBV27 to TRBJ2-3, with no clear D. The CDR3 totals 11 residues. The V and J ends lost 10 bases and 3 bases respectively, with 8 bases between them. Per the germline V gene, CDR1 is MNHEY and CDR2 is SMNVEV (reference sequence). CDR3 loop: CATGRTDTQYF. CDR3 DNA: TGTGCCACCGGTCGGACAGATACGCAGTATTTT.

The J gene is TRBJ2-5, the V gene TRBV6-1; TRBD2 aligns across 9 bases. Trimming cost V 2 bases and J 0 bases; bases outside gene matches: 7. Germline V gene data show CDR1 as MNHNS and CDR2 as SASEGT. This CDR3 comprises 17 residues. CDR3 DNA: TGTGCCAGCAGTGAAAACCGACTAGCGGTCTACCAAGAGACCCAGTACTTC. It codes for CASSENRLAVYQETQYF.

The chain combines TRBV1 with TRBJ2-5; the D segment call TRBD2 is taken from the table without a DNA check. TRBV1 is a listed pseudogene. CDR3 length equals 15 residues. The CDR3 reads CTSSQLSVKRETQYF. As DNA, the CDR3 is TGCACCAGCAGCCAACTTAGCGTCAAGCGGGAGACCCAGTACTTC.

A few counts support this clonotype. The CDR3 reads CASRGTGGYGYTF. DNA of the CDR3: TGTGCCAGCAGGGGGACCGGGGGCTATGGCTACACCTTC. The chain has TRBV6-1 and TRBJ1-2, with a tentative D call TRBD1 (5 bases). V lost 6 bases, J lost 4 bases, and 12 bases lay in between. CDR1 is MNHNS and CDR2 is SASEGT in the germline V gene. This CDR3 is built from 13 residues.

This clonotype was detected only a few times. J is TRBJ1-2 and V is TRBV28, with D maybe TRBD1 (5 bases). V lost 7 bases to trimming and J lost 6 bases, with 21 bases between them. This CDR3 has 15 residues. Germline V gives CDR1 MDHEN, CDR2 SYDVKM. CDR3 region: CASTSNRQIFHGYTF. The CDR3 DNA reads TGTGCCAGCACCTCGAACCGACAGATCTTCCATGGCTACACCTTC.

The rearrangement joins TRBV9 to TRBJ1-4; 8 nucleotides line up with TRBD1. Germline-derived CDR1 and CDR2 are SGDLS and YYNGEE. The CDR3 length is 14 residues. J lost 6 bases, V lost 4 bases, and 5 bases had no gene match. The CDR3 region has the DNA TGTGCCAGCAGCATGGACAGGGCTCATGAAAAACTGTTTTTT. This sequence encodes CASSMDRAHEKLFF.

This clonotype was observed a handful of times. This chain connects TRBV27 to TRBJ2-3, with D maybe TRBD2 (5 bases). The ends were cut back, 8 bases at V and 0 bases at J, with 18 bases in the middle. The CDR3 totals 16 residues. The germline CDR1 and CDR2 sequences are MNHEY and SMNVEV (reference sequence). The CDR3 is CASSRSRGLSTDTQYF. CDR3 coding DNA: TGTGCCAGCTCCCGGTCTCGCGGGCTCAGCACAGATACGCAGTATTTT.

This clonotype was found a few times. The rearrangement joins TRBV30 to TRBJ1-1; D is undetermined. Germline V gene lookup returns CDR1 GTSNPN and CDR2 SVGIG (reference sequence). Between the trimmed V and J ends, which lost 4 bases and 5 bases, there was a span of 8 bases. CDR3 length: 11 amino acids. The CDR3 nucleotides read TGTGCCTGGACTGGTATGACTGAAGCTTTCTTT. Its translation is CAWTGMTEAFF.

V usage is TRBV6-1 and J usage is TRBJ2-3; TRBD2 aligns across 9 bases. The junction had 9 bases not matched to a gene; V was cut back by 8 bases and J by 0 bases. CDR1 is MNHNS and CDR2 is SASEGT in the germline V gene. The CDR3 loop spans 16 amino acids. The CDR3 sequence: CASRFTSGSSTDTQYF. CDR3 DNA sequence: TGTGCCAGCCGCTTTACTAGCGGGTCTAGCACAGATACGCAGTATTTT.